This T cell receptor beta chain was retrieved from a study of T cells after yellow fever vaccination. Study-level results: On re-exposure, the response was weaker but peaked faster, at day 5 versus 15. Most primary-vaccination clones reappeared after the booster (approximately 97% CD4, 75% to 90% CD8).

There are 15 residues in the CDR3. Germline trimming cut 3 bases from V and 1 base from J; bases unmatched to any gene: 5. CDR1 is SQVTM, CDR2 ANQGSEA, per germline. Regarding this clonotype: Its antigen is currently unknown.

UMIs were added to TCR cDNA along with a universal primer site when it was made by 5'RACE template switching. Each CDR3 protein is one row after TCRdb ran MiXCR on the 5' RACE reads. The table records 550,000 to 750,000 distinct CDR3 sequences, around an eighth of them present only once. The gene calls are TRBV29-1 and TRBJ2-3; TRBD2 agrees at 9 bases. This sequence was found in a young man who received the YFV17D yellow fever vaccine. Sequenced material: PBMCs, taken on the day of the yellow fever booster vaccination. In DNA form, the CDR3 reads TGCAGCGTTGATGGCGGGAGGGTTGGCACAGATACGCAGTATTTT. It encodes CSVDGGRVGTDTQYF.